This TCR beta chain was captured in a study of blood T cell repertoires in COVID-19. Generated by immunoSEQ multiplex PCR, the TCRdb table keeps only in-frame clones and is missing some. This table holds about 200,000 clones, more than 75% found once. There are 13 residues in the CDR3. The germline V gene has CDR1 SNHLY and CDR2 FYNNEI. V was pared by 7 bases and J by 5 bases, with 12 bases between. The chain combines TRBV2 with TRBJ2-1; no reliable D call. The source is a woman aged 45-65 years with acute COVID-19. What was sequenced was PBMCs or T cells enriched from blood (not recorded which). CDR3 amino acids: CASKITTNNEQFF. The CDR3, as DNA: TGTGCCAGCAAAATTACTACGAACAATGAGCAGTTCTTC.